This T cell receptor beta chain was observed in a study of cytomegalovirus exposure and HLA in healthy donors. General study findings and limits: HLA allele associations emerged for about 18,000 TCR beta sequences in a later analysis, at 0.05 false discovery rate. TCR beta chain V- and J-gene trimming was linked, in a later analysis, to a missense variant in DCLRE1C.

Regarding this clone: Antigen unknown.

The PCR used 60 Vbeta and 13 Jbeta primers. Original analysis: Per a later analysis, the number of unique TCR beta chains was about 80 million, of which about 11 million were shared. Repertoires were generated with immunoSEQ multiplex PCR, while TCRdb's copy carries only in-frame clones and drops some. Clonal size and the V and J genes are those of that table, whereas D and trimming came from the DNA. The top ten hold 6.5% to 7% of the sample, which has some 130,000 clones, around 79% seen once. Sequencing used PBMCs. The receptor was derived from a man aged 40-49 years in good health and CMV-seropositive.

DNA of the CDR3: TGTGCCAGCAGCCCCCAGCAGGGGAACACTGAAGCTTTCTTT. It is translated as CASSPQQGNTEAFF. The chain has TRBV7-8 and TRBJ1-1, with D perhaps TRBD1 (5 bases). V was shortened by 5 bases and J by 1 base, with 11 bases between the two germline ends. The CDR3 is 14 residues long. In germline, CDR1 is SGHVS, CDR2 FQNEAQ.